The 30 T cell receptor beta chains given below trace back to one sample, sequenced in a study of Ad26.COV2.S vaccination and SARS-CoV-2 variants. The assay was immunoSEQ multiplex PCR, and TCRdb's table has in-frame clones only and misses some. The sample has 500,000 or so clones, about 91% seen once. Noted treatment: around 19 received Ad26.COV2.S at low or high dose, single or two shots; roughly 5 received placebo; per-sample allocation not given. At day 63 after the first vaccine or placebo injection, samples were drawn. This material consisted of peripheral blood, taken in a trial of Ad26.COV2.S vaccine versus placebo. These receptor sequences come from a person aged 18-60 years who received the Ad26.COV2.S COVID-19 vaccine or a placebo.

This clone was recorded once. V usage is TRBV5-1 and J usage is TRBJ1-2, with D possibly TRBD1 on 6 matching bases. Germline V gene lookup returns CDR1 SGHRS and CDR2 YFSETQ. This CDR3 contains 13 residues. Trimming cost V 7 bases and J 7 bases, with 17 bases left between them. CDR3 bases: TGCGCCAGCTCGGATGGGGGCCCTCCTGGCTACACCTTC. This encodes CASSDGGPPGYTF.

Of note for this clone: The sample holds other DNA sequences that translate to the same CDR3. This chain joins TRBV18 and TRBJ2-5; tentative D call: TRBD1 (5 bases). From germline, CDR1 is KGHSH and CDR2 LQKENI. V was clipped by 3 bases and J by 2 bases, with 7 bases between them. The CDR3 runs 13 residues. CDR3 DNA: TGTGCCAGCTCACCTCAGGGACAAGAGACCCAGTACTTC. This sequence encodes CASSPQGQETQYF.

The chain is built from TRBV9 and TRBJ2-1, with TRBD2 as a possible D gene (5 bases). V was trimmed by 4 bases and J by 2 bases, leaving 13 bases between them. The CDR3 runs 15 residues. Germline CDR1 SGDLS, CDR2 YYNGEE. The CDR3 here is CASSPEGSAYNEQFF. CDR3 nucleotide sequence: TGTGCCAGCAGCCCCGAAGGGAGCGCCTACAATGAGCAGTTCTTC.

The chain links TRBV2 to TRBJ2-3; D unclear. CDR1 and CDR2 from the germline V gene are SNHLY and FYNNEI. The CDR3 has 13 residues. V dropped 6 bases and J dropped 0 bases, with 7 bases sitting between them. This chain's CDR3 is CASSTFSTDTQYF. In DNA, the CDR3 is TGTGCCAGCAGCACATTTAGCACAGATACGCAGTATTTT.

The CDR3 coding sequence is TGTGCCAGCAGTCAAACAGGGGGCCGACTCTATGGCTACACCTTC. The encoded protein is CASSQTGGRLYGYTF. The genes are TRBV3-1 (or the pseudogene TRBV3-2) and TRBJ1-2, with TRBD1 identical over 9 bases. The CDR3 covers 15 residues. V lost 6 bases and J lost 4; bases outside the gene matches: 9. Germline values: CDR1 LGHDT, CDR2 YNNKEL (reference sequence).

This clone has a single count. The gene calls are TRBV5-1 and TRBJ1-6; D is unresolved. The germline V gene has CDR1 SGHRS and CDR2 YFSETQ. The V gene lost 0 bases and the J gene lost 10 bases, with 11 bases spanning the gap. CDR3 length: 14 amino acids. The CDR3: CASSLGLNLSPLHF. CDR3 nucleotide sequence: TGCGCCAGCAGCTTGGGACTAAACCTGTCACCCCTCCACTTT.

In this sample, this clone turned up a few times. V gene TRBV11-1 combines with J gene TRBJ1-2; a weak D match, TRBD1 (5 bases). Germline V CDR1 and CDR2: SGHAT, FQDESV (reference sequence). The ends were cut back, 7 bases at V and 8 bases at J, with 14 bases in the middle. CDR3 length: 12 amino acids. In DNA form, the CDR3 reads TGTGCCAGCACCTCTCAGGGTTACGGCTACACCTTC. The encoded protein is CASTSQGYGYTF.

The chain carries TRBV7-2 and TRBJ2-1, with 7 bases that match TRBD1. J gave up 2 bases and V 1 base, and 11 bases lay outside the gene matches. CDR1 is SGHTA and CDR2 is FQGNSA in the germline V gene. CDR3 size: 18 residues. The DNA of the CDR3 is TGTGCCAGCAGCTTAGAAGGCCCTAACAGGGGACCCTACAATGAGCAGTTCTTC. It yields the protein CASSLEGPNRGPYNEQFF.

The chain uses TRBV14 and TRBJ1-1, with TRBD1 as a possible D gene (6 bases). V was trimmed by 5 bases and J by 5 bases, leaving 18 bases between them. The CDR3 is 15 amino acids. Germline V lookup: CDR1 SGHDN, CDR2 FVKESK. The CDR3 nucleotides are TGTGCCAGCAGCGCGACGGGCAGGGGTATGACTGAAGCTTTCTTT. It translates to CASSATGRGMTEAFF.

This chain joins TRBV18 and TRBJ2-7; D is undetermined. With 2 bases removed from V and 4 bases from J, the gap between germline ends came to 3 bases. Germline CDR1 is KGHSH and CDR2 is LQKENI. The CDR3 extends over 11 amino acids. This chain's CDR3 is CASSPGYEQYF. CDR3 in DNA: TGTGCCAGCTCACCAGGGTACGAGCAGTACTTC.

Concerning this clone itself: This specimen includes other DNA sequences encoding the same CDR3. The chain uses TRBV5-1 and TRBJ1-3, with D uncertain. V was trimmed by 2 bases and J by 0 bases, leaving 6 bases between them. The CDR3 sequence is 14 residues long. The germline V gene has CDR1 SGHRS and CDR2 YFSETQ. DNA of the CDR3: TGCGCCAGCAGCTTTGGGAGCTCTGGAAACACCATATATTTT. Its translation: CASSFGSSGNTIYF.

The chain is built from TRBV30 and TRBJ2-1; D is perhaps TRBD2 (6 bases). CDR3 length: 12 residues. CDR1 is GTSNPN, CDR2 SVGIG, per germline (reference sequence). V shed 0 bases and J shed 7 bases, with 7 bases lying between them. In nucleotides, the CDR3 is TGTGCCTGGAGTGTCCTAGCGAATGAGCAGTTCTTC. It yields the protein CAWSVLANEQFF.

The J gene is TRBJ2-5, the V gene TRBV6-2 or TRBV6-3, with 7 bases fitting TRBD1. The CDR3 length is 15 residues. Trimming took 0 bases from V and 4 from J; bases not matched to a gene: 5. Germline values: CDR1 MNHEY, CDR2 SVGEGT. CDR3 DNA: TGTGCCAGCAGTTACTCACAGGGGATTGGAGAGACCCAGTACTTC. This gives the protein CASSYSQGIGETQYF.

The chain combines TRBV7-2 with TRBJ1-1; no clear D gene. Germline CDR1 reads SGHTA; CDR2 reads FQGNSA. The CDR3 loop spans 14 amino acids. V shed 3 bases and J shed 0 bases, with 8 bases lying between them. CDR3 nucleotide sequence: TGTGCCAGCAGCTTGCAGGCATTGAACACTGAAGCTTTCTTT. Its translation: CASSLQALNTEAFF.

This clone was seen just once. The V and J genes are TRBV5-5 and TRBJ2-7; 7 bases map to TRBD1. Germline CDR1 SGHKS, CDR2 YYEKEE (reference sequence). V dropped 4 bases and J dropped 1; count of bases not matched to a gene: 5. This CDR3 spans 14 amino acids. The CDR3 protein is CASSRRQGSYEQYF. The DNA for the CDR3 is TGTGCCAGCAGCCGCCGACAGGGATCCTACGAGCAGTACTTC.

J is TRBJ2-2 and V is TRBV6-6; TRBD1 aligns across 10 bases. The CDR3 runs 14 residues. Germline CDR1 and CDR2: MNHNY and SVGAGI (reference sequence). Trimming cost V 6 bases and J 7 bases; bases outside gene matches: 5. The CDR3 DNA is TGTGCCAGCAGCGACAGGGGGCAAGGCGGGGAGCTGTTTTTT. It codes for CASSDRGQGGELFF.

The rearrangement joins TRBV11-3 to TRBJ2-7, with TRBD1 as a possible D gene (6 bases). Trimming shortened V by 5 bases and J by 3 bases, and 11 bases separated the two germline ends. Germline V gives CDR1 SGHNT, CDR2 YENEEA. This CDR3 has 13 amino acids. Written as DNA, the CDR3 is TGTGCCAGCAGCCCCGGACAGAACTACGAGCAGTACTTC. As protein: CASSPGQNYEQYF. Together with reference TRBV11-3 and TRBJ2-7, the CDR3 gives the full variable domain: EAGVVQSPRYKIIEKKQPVAFWCNPISGHNTLYWYLQNLGQGPELLIRYENEEAVDDSQLPKDRFSAERLKGVDSTLKIQPAELGDSAVYLCASSPGQNYEQYFGPGTRLTVT.

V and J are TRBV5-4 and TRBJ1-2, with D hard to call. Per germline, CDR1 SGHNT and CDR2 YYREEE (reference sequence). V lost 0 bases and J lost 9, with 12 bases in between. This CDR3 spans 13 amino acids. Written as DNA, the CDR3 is TGTGCCAGCAGCTTGGAACCCTCATCCAGCTACACCTTC. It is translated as CASSLEPSSSYTF. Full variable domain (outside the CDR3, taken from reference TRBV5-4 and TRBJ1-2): ETGVTQSPTHLIKTRGQQVTLRCSSQSGHNTVSWYQQALGQGPQFIFQYYREEENGRGNFPPRFSGLQFPNYSSELNVNALELDDSALYLCASSLEPSSSYTFGSGTRLTVV.

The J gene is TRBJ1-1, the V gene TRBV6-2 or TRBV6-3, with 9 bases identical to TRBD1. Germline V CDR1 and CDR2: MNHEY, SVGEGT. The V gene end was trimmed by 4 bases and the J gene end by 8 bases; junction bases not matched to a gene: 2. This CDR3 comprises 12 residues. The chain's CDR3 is CASSWDRAEAFF. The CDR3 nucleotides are TGTGCCAGCAGTTGGGACAGGGCAGAAGCTTTCTTT.

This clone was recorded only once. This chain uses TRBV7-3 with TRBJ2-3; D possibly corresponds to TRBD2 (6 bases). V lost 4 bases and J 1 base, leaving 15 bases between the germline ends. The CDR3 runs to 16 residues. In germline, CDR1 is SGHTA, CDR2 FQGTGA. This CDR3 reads CASSSRRGGGTDTQYF. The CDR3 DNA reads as TGTGCCAGCAGCTCCCGGCGGGGCGGGGGCACAGATACGCAGTATTTT.

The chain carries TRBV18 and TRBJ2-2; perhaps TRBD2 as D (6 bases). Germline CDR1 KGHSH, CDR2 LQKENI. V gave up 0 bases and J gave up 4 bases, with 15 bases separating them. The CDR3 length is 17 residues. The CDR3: CASSPPSVRGGTGELFF. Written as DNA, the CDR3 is TGTGCCAGCTCACCACCGAGCGTAAGGGGAGGCACCGGGGAGCTGTTTTTT.

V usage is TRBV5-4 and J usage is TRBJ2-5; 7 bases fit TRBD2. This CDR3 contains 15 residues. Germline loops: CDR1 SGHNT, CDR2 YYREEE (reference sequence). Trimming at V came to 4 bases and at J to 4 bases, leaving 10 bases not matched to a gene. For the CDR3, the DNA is TGTGCCAGCAGCGGCGGGGGTTCGAAGGCAGAGACCCAGTACTTC. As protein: CASSGGGSKAETQYF.

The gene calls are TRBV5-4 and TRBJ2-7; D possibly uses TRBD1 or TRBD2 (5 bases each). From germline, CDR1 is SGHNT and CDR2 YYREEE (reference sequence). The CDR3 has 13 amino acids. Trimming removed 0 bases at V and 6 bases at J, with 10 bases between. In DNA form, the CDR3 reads TGTGCCAGCAGCTTGGTAGGGGCGGGCGAGCAGTACTTC. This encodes CASSLVGAGEQYF.

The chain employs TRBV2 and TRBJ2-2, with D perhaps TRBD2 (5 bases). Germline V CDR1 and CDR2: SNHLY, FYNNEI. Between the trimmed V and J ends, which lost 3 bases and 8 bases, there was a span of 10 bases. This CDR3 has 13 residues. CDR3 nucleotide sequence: TGTGCCAGCAGTGATCGGGGTGCGGGGGAGCTGTTTTTT. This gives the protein CASSDRGAGELFF. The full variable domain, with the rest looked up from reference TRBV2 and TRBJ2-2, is EPEVTQTPSHQVTQMGQEVILRCVPISNHLYFYWYRQILGQKVEFLVSFYNNEISEKSEIFDDQFSVERPDGSNFTLKIRSTKLEDSAMYFCASSDRGAGELFFGEGSRLTVL.

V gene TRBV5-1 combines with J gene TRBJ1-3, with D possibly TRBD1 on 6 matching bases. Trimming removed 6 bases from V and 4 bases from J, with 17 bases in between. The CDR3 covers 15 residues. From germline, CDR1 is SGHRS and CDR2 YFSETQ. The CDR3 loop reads CASTLTGLIGNTIYF. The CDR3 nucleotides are TGCGCCAGCACTCTGACAGGCCTTATCGGAAACACCATATATTTT.

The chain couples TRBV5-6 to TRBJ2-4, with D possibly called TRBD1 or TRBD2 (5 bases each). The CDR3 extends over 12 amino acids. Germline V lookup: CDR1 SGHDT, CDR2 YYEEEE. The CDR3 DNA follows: TGTGGTGGGGGATCCTACGGAAACATTCAGTACTTC. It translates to CGGGSYGNIQYF. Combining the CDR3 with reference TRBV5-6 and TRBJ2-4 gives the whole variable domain DAGVTQSPTHLIKTRGQQVTLRCSPKSGHDTVSWYQQALGQGPQFIFQYYEEEERQRGNFPDRFSGHQFPNYSSELNVNALLLGDSALYLCGGGSYGNIQYFGAGTRLSVL.

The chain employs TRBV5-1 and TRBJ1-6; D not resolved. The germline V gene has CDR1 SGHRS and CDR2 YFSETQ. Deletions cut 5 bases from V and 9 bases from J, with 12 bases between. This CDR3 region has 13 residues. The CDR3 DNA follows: TGCGCCAGCAGGACTGGGGATGGTTCACCCCTCCACTTT. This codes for CASRTGDGSPLHF. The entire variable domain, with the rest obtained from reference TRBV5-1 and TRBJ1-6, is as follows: KAGVTQTPRYLIKTRGQQVTLSCSPISGHRSVSWYQQTPGQGLQFLFEYFSETQRNKGNFPGRFSGRQFSNSRSEMNVSTLELGDSALYLCASRTGDGSPLHFGNGTRLTVT.

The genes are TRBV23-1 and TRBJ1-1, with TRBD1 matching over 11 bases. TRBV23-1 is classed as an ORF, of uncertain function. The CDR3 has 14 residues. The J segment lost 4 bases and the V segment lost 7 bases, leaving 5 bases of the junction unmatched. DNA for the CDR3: TGCGCCAGCATTGGACAGGGGGCAGGCACTGAAGCTTTCTTT. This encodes CASIGQGAGTEAFF.

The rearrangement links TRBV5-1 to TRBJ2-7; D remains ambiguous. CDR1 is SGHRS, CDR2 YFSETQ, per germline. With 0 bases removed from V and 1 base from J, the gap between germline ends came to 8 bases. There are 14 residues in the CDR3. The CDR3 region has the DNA TGCGCCAGCAGCTTGGAGGCCGAGTCCTACGAGCAGTACTTC. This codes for CASSLEAESYEQYF.

The CDR3: CASSPQWGLVHTQYF. CDR3 DNA sequence: TGTGCCAGCAGCCCGCAATGGGGACTAGTCCATACGCAGTATTTT. The chain carries TRBV6-2 or TRBV6-3 and TRBJ2-3, with 8 positions matching TRBD2. CDR3 length: 15 residues. CDR1 and CDR2 from the germline V gene are MNHEY and SVGEGT. V lost 6 bases and J lost 7; bases outside the gene matches: 12.